This record looks at one TCR beta chain sequence and its context. Its binding antigen is unknown. The sample holds no much larger clone one base away, and base qualities are not on file. The data belong to a study of blood T cell repertoires in COVID-19 (dated by TCRdb to the early 2020s). Looking at the study overall: Collaborator samples came from the United States, Italy and Spain and covered acute and convalescent phases of COVID-19. The prospective study material was composed of cDNA or gDNA derived from T cells, B-cell-depleted T cells, or PBMCs. The dataset comprised deeply sampled blood TCRbeta repertoires from subjects exposed to, actively infected with, or recovered from COVID-19. The repertoires were released in a freely available public database meant as a resource for research on the immune response to SARS-CoV-2. The samples were drawn from the first 160 participants of the ongoing ImmuneRACE study and from 1,254 subjects provided by 6 global collaborators. Sample metadata almost always included a de-identified subject ID, COVID-19 status, age in years and sex. Where available, HLA class I and class II types were obtained from metadata supplied by the sample provider rather than from assay-based typing. The paper as a whole reports these results and caveats: The amount of clinical and demographic metadata varied by source and participant and was provided uncurated.

TCRbeta CDR3 regions were amplified from genomic DNA by means of the immunoSEQ Assay, a bias-controlled multiplex PCR. In the source study's methods: The number of nucleated cells in each sample was estimated by amplification of reference gene primers within the assay. To quantify the absolute abundance of each unique TCRbeta CDR3 rearrangement, sequence reads were collapsed and filtered. For each sample, productive Simpson clonality was calculated as the square root of Simpson's diversity index over productive rearrangements. Sourced from immuneACCESS, this table was stored by TCRdb with only in-frame sequences that have V and J called. A share of the clones is absent; for the studies checked, an unresolved V gene accounts for under half, and the remainder has no known explanation. V and J calls and clone size are given by that table; D and trimming were obtained from the DNA. This sample has roughly 90,000 clones in its table, and approximately 85% of those were observed once. The ten largest clones represent around 12% of the sample.

CDR1 is given as MNHEY and CDR2 as SVGEGT, both from the germline V gene. The CDR3 holds 14 amino acids from the cysteine to the phenylalanine. Here the CDR3 DNA is all that survives: 42 bases in frame from base 1. Trimming accounts for 3 bases at V and 8 bases at J, while the number of junction bases matched to no gene is 7. Whole blood was collected in K2EDTA tubes by collaborating institutions according to the institutions' own protocols. For TCRbeta analysis, collaborators shipped samples in one of three forms: frozen whole blood, isolated PBMCs, or DNA extracted from either of those sample types.

Material for sequencing was peripheral blood. This TCR derives from a human donor in a cohort sampled during active COVID-19. The V and J genes are TRBV6-2 or TRBV6-3 and TRBJ2-1; 7 central bases correspond to TRBD1. CDR3 reads: CASSYPGTEDEQFF. The sequence in DNA is TGTGCCAGCAGTTATCCCGGGACAGAGGATGAGCAGTTCTTC.